Below are 7 T cell receptor beta chains sequenced from a single sample in a study of blood T cells in healthy people across ages. With a J-beta primer mix and a sample-barcoded 5' primer, a second PCR ran about 6 to 11 cycles. One entry per CDR3 protein results from TCRdb running MiXCR on the 5' RACE reads. The sample consists of 700,000 or so distinct CDR3 sequences, around 38% of them appearing once. The source material was blood. These receptor sequences come from a man of 80 years or more in good health.

In this sample, this clonotype turned up a few times. This chain connects TRBV6-2 or TRBV6-3 to TRBJ2-1, with D perhaps matching TRBD1 (6 bases). The CDR3 length is 15 residues. V lost 8 bases and J 0 bases, leaving 14 bases between the germline ends. Germline loops: CDR1 MNHEY, CDR2 SVGEGT. CDR3 bases: TGTGCCAGCCGAGTCGAAGGGGGCTCCTACAATGAGCAGTTCTTC. Encoded protein: CASRVEGGSYNEQFF.

In this sample, this clonotype turned up a few times. J is TRBJ2-5 and V is TRBV20-1; 8 bases agree with TRBD2. Per the germline V gene, CDR1 is DFQATT and CDR2 is SNEGSKA (reference sequence). V lost 5 bases and J lost 4; bases outside the gene matches: 9. The CDR3 sequence is 14 residues long. CDR3 coding DNA: TGCAGTGCTTCCAGGACTAGCCTAGGAGAGACCCAGTACTTC. It yields the protein CSASRTSLGETQYF.

The CDR3 DNA reads TGTGCCAGCAGCAGTCTTTCAGACAGGGGGATCCGGGAAGACAATCAGCCCCAGCATTTT. Translating it yields CASSSLSDRGIREDNQPQHF. The genes are TRBV6-2 or TRBV6-3 and TRBJ1-5; 9 nucleotides align to TRBD1. V gave up 6 bases and J gave up 3 bases; unmatched junction bases: 21. CDR1 is MNHEY and CDR2 is SVGEGT in the germline V gene. The CDR3 runs 20 residues.

J is TRBJ1-2 and V is TRBV28; D unclear. CDR1 is MDHEN, CDR2 SYDVKM, per germline. V was cut by 10 bases and J by 3 bases, with 12 bases left in between. The CDR3 loop spans 12 amino acids. DNA for the CDR3: TGTGCCACCGGAACAGTGCACTATGGCTACACCTTC. Protein sequence: CATGTVHYGYTF.

There are many counts of this clonotype. The chain carries TRBV7-2 and TRBJ2-3; D may match TRBD1 or TRBD2 (5 bases each). V was shortened by 4 bases and J by 14 bases, with 16 bases between the two germline ends. Germline V gene lookup returns CDR1 SGHTA and CDR2 FQGNSA. The CDR3 runs to 12 residues. The CDR3 nucleotides are TGTGCCAGCAGCTCCCCGGGACGAGCGCTGTATTTT. Translation: CASSSPGRALYF.

The gene calls are TRBV20-1 and TRBJ2-7, with 12 bases aligning to TRBD2. The germline V gene has CDR1 DFQATT and CDR2 SNEGSKA (reference sequence). The ends lost 2 bases at V and 7 bases at J; junction bases unmatched: 15. The CDR3 has 17 residues. As DNA, the CDR3 is TGCAGTGCTAGATCCAGAGGACTAGCGGGGACGATAGGTGAGCAGTACTTC. Amino acids: CSARSRGLAGTIGEQYF.

As regards this clonotype: Its ends do not fully match the called genes, so a read error is possible. The V call is TRBV2, the J call TRBJ2-7; 12 bases agree with TRBD1. Germline CDR1 reads SNHLY; CDR2 reads FYNNEI. The CDR3 spans 12 residues. The CDR3, as DNA: TGTTCCAGCAGCCTCGGGACAGGGGGCAAGTACTTC. This codes for CSSSLGTGGKYF.